This entry lists 14 T cell receptor beta chains sequenced from one sample in a study of T cells after yellow fever vaccination. TCRdb passed the 5' RACE reads through MiXCR, listing each CDR3 protein once. Here the sample spans roughly 310,000 distinct CDR3 sequences, around 3.6% being singletons. The sequences come from PBMCs, collected on the day of the yellow fever booster vaccination. The receptors were gathered from a man aged 18 to 30 who received the YFV17D yellow fever vaccine.

At least ten counts were recorded for this clonotype. This sequence joins TRBV2 and TRBJ1-4; the D gene is possibly TRBD1 (5 bases). The CDR3 extends over 13 amino acids. Between the trimmed V and J ends, which lost 4 bases and 6 bases, there was a span of 9 bases. CDR1 and CDR2 from the germline V gene are SNHLY and FYNNEI. The CDR3 DNA reads as TGTGCCAGCAGTGTATCGGGGGATGAAAAACTGTTTTTT. This sequence encodes CASSVSGDEKLFF.

This clonotype appeared a few times. V and J are TRBV6-2 or TRBV6-3 and TRBJ2-3; D uncertain. V was clipped by 8 bases and J by 0 bases, with 27 bases between them. This CDR3 is 19 amino acids long. Germline V CDR1 and CDR2: MNHEY, SVGEGT. The CDR3 DNA sequence: TGTGCCAGCTGGAAACTCGCCTCAAAGGGTGCGTTGAGCACAGATACGCAGTATTTT. It translates to CASWKLASKGALSTDTQYF.

The CDR3 sequence: CASSVETAALNYGYTF. The CDR3 DNA sequence: TGTGCCAGCAGCGTAGAGACAGCCGCGTTGAACTATGGCTACACCTTC. This rearrangement joins TRBV7-2 to TRBJ1-2, with D perhaps matching TRBD1 (5 bases). Germline V gene data show CDR1 as SGHTA and CDR2 as FQGNSA. This CDR3 has 16 amino acids. V lost 5 bases, J lost 2 bases, and 18 bases lay in between.

This clonotype was counted many times. This chain connects TRBV29-1 to TRBJ2-5; no clear D gene. CDR3 length: 10 residues. V was pared by 1 base and J by 5 bases, with 2 bases between. Per the germline V gene, CDR1 is SQVTM and CDR2 is ANQGSEA. The CDR3 protein is CSVEGETQYF. Written as DNA, the CDR3 is TGCAGCGTTGAAGGGGAGACCCAGTACTTC.

This clonotype was detected only a few times. The chain combines TRBV12-3 or TRBV12-4 with TRBJ2-3, with D possibly matching TRBD2 (6 bases). This CDR3 is built from 16 residues. Trimming cost V 1 base and J 4 bases, with 15 bases left between them. As DNA, the CDR3 is TGTGCCAGCAGTTTAGGGCGCGGGGTCGAGTCAGATACGCAGTATTTT. It yields the protein CASSLGRGVESDTQYF.

This clonotype was observed many times. The chain is built from TRBV18 and TRBJ2-2; TRBD1 matches 8 bases. Losses at the gene ends were 2 bases for V and 4 bases for J; bases not matched to a gene: 6. The CDR3 is 16 amino acids. Germline V gene lookup returns CDR1 KGHSH and CDR2 LQKENI. The DNA for the CDR3 is TGTGCCAGCTCACCATCTGGACAGGGAAGCACCGGGGAGCTGTTTTTT. Translation gives CASSPSGQGSTGELFF.

The chain is built from TRBV19 and TRBJ1-6; TRBD1 matches 11 bases. The germline CDR1 and CDR2 sequences are LNHDA and SQIVND (reference sequence). V lost 4 bases and J lost 6; bases outside the gene matches: 2. The CDR3 is 15 residues long. The CDR3 nucleotides are TGTGCCAGTAGTACCGGGACAGGGGGTAATTCACCCCTCCACTTT. Protein: CASSTGTGGNSPLHF.

This clonotype was recorded a few times. The rearrangement links TRBV19 to TRBJ2-3; D possibly matches TRBD1 or TRBD2 (5 bases each). Germline loops: CDR1 LNHDA, CDR2 SQIVND (reference sequence). CDR3 length: 17 amino acids. With 7 bases removed from V and 0 bases from J, the gap between germline ends came to 20 bases. The CDR3 is CASTIWGIGLSTDTQYF. For the CDR3, the DNA is TGTGCCAGTACCATTTGGGGGATTGGTCTCAGCACAGATACGCAGTATTTT. Using reference TRBV19 and TRBJ2-3 for the parts outside the CDR3, the full variable domain is DGGITQSPKYLFRKEGQNVTLSCEQNLNHDAMYWYRQDPGQGLRLIYYSQIVNDFQKGDIAEGYSVSREKKESFPLTVTSAQKNPTAFYLCASTIWGIGLSTDTQYFGPGTRLTVL.

This clonotype was seen repeatedly, ten times or more. The chain employs TRBV27 and TRBJ2-7; D gene ambiguous. Looked up from germline, CDR1 is MNHEY and CDR2 is SMNVEV (reference sequence). The CDR3 runs to 14 residues. V lost 7 bases, J lost 1 base, and 14 bases lay in between. The CDR3 nucleotides are TGTGCCAGCAAAATCGGACCCGGGTCCTACGAGCAGTACTTC. It translates to CASKIGPGSYEQYF.

This clonotype was picked up many times. This chain joins TRBV2 and TRBJ2-7; 7 nucleotides align to TRBD1. The V and J ends lost 7 bases and 0 bases, in that order; junction bases with no gene match: 9. The CDR3 is made up of 15 amino acids. Germline CDR1 and CDR2: SNHLY and FYNNEI. The CDR3, as DNA: TGTGCCAGCACGTATCGGACAGGAACCTCCTACGAGCAGTACGTC. Its translation is CASTYRTGTSYEQYV.

There are a few counts of this clonotype. The J gene is TRBJ2-7, the V gene TRBV6-5; TRBD1 is a possible D gene (6 bases). The CDR3 has 15 amino acids. Germline V gene data show CDR1 as MNHEY and CDR2 as SVGAGI. Trimming cost V 5 bases and J 0 bases, with 14 bases left between them. Here the CDR3 reads CASSTDSASSYEQYF. The CDR3 DNA follows: TGTGCCAGCAGTACGGACAGCGCGAGCTCCTACGAGCAGTACTTC.

A few counts support this clonotype. DNA for the CDR3: TGCGCCAGCCGGGTAGGGGAAACTGAAGCTTTCTTT. This sequence encodes CASRVGETEAFF. V usage is TRBV5-1 and J usage is TRBJ1-1; D may be TRBD1 (5 bases). The CDR3 is 12 amino acids. From germline, CDR1 is SGHRS and CDR2 YFSETQ. The V and J ends lost 7 bases and 5 bases respectively, with 12 bases between them.

In its sample, this clonotype was seen a few times. The rearrangement links TRBV4-3 to TRBJ2-3; D gene ambiguous. The germline V and J ends were trimmed by 0 bases and 2 bases, with 18 bases remaining between them. Germline-derived CDR1 and CDR2 are LGHNA and YSLEER. This CDR3 is built from 18 residues. Here the CDR3 reads CASSQDYAATVLTDTQYF. The CDR3 DNA sequence: TGCGCCAGCAGCCAAGATTACGCAGCTACCGTCCTCACAGATACGCAGTATTTT.

This clonotype was observed a few times. The chain is built from TRBV29-1 and TRBJ2-1; 7 bases fit TRBD2. This CDR3 is 12 amino acids long. V was clipped by 4 bases and J by 6 bases; unmatched bases: 3. Germline CDR1 reads SQVTM; CDR2 reads ANQGSEA. The CDR3 region is CSVAGGGNEQFF. As DNA, the CDR3 is TGCAGCGTTGCGGGGGGTGGCAATGAGCAGTTCTTC.